Below are 7 T cell receptor beta chains sequenced from a single sample in a study of T cell responses to AZD1222 COVID-19 vaccine (TCRdb year 2021). Taken with the paper, the label for time point translates to: about 28 days (+/-7) after the second vaccine dose. The library was obtained by the immunoSEQ multiplex PCR assay. The table comes from immuneACCESS by way of TCRdb, which keeps in-frame sequences with V and J called. Part of the clones is missing from these tables; in studies checked, under half for an unresolved V gene and the rest for unknown reasons. Recorded for this sample are roughly 120,000 clones; around 88% of them occurred a single time. The top ten clones comprise around 7.1% of the sample. Here the sequenced sample was peripheral blood, taken 28 days after the second AZD1222 dose. The receptors shown here come from an adult who received the AZD1222 COVID-19 vaccine.

The V call is TRBV28, the J call TRBJ1-5; tentative D call: TRBD1 (5 bases). V dropped 3 bases and J dropped 6 bases, with 24 bases sitting between them. Germline assignment: CDR1 MDHEN and CDR2 SYDVKM. This CDR3 spans 18 amino acids. This CDR3 reads CASSLGTLLGVGFQPQHF. The CDR3 bases are TGTGCCAGCAGTTTGGGGACCCTTTTAGGGGTAGGTTTTCAGCCCCAGCATTTT.

The count of this clone is one. The chain employs TRBV2 and TRBJ1-6; the D is unclear. This CDR3 region has 15 residues. Trimming removed 7 bases at V and 7 bases at J, with 17 bases between. The germline V gene encodes CDR1 SNHLY and CDR2 FYNNEI. CDR3 DNA: TGTGCCAGCATCCCGGGCAGAGGGCGGAATTCACCCCTCCACTTT. As protein: CASIPGRGRNSPLHF.

The J gene is TRBJ2-3, the V gene TRBV3-1 (or the pseudogene TRBV3-2), with TRBD2 matching over 8 bases. This CDR3 region has 16 residues. From germline, CDR1 is LGHDT and CDR2 YNNKEL (reference sequence). V lost 0 bases and J lost 6; bases outside the gene matches: 8. The CDR3 DNA follows: TGTGCCAGCAGCCAAGATTCGGGAGGGATCAAGGATACGCAGTATTTT. This gives the protein CASSQDSGGIKDTQYF.

The gene calls are TRBV30 and TRBJ1-2; D is unclear. Germline loops: CDR1 GTSNPN, CDR2 SVGIG (reference sequence). V was shortened by 5 bases and J by 3 bases, with 10 bases between the two germline ends. The CDR3 length is 12 residues. This CDR3 reads CAWARGDYGYTF. CDR3 nucleotide sequence: TGTGCCTGGGCTCGGGGTGACTATGGCTACACCTTC.

V is TRBV27 and J is TRBJ2-7; 8 bases are shared with TRBD1. V was pared by 4 bases and J by 5 bases, with 7 bases of the junction left unmatched. Germline assignment: CDR1 MNHEY and CDR2 SMNVEV (reference sequence). The CDR3 has 14 residues. The CDR3 bases are TGTGCCAGCAGTTCCGACAGGGGTCGGAACGAGCAGTACTTC. This sequence encodes CASSSDRGRNEQYF.

The genes are TRBV5-5 and TRBJ1-6; D gene ambiguous. CDR3 length: 17 amino acids. V was shortened by 4 bases and J by 0 bases, with 14 bases between the two germline ends. Germline V CDR1 and CDR2: SGHKS, YYEKEE (reference sequence). The chain's CDR3 is CASSTRPVSSYNSPLHF. Written as DNA, the CDR3 is TGTGCCAGCAGCACGCGGCCTGTTAGCTCCTATAATTCACCCCTCCACTTT.

The chain carries TRBV2 and TRBJ2-2; TRBD2 might be the D (5 bases). V lost 5 bases and J lost 0, with 10 bases in between. The CDR3 spans 15 residues. Germline V gives CDR1 SNHLY, CDR2 FYNNEI. CDR3 DNA sequence: TGTGCCAGCAGTTGGCTGGGAGCGAACACCGGGGAGCTGTTTTTT. Protein: CASSWLGANTGELFF.